These T cell receptor beta chains were read from a single sample in a study of T cells after yellow fever vaccination. TCRdb itself ran the 5' RACE reads through MiXCR, one entry per CDR3 protein. The table lists 200,000 to 250,000 distinct CDR3 sequences, about 3% of them singletons. Specimen: CD4+ T cells sorted from PBMCs, collected 10 days after the yellow fever booster vaccination. These receptors came from a man between 18 and 29 years old who received the YFV17D yellow fever vaccine. CDR3s include the opening cysteine and the closing phenylalanine or tryptophan. The D gene is left open where the match is weak. Clone size is shown for a subset of rows, as once, few, many or a class of expanded clone.

v_call,clone_size,d_call,j_call,cdr3_aa,cdr3_nt
TRBV5-1,-,TRBD2,TRBJ2-5,CASSSGLADQETQYF,TGCGCCAGCAGCTCGGGACTAGCGGACCAAGAGACCCAGTACTTC
TRBV5-6,many,TRBD2,TRBJ2-1,CASSLQRGGPGNEQFF,TGTGCCAGCAGCTTGCAGCGGGGGGGCCCCGGGAATGAGCAGTTCTTC
TRBV18,-,TRBD2,TRBJ2-1,CASSPNGLAGVNEQFF,TGTGCCAGCTCACCAAACGGACTAGCGGGCGTCAATGAGCAGTTCTTC
TRBV5-1,many,TRBD1,TRBJ2-5,CASSGTGTAEETQYF,TGCGCCAGCAGCGGGACCGGGACAGCGGAAGAGACCCAGTACTTC
TRBV29-1,many,-,TRBJ2-5,CSVARGAGWETQYF,TGCAGCGTCGCCCGGGGGGCCGGCTGGGAGACCCAGTACTTC
TRBV12-3/TRBV12-4,many,-,TRBJ1-5,CASTNEPSQPQHF,TGTGCCAGCACCAATGAACCATCTCAGCCCCAGCATTTT
TRBV19,many,TRBD1,TRBJ2-7,CASSIYRGQLYEQYF,TGTGCCAGTAGTATTTACAGGGGGCAACTCTACGAGCAGTACTTC
TRBV2,few,-,TRBJ2-1,CASNTGNYNEQFF,TGTGCCAGCAACACAGGGAACTACAATGAGCAGTTCTTC
TRBV27,few,-,TRBJ1-1,CASRKLSFFPDRPNTEAFF,TGTGCCAGCCGGAAACTAAGTTTTTTCCCCGACCGGCCCAACACTGAAGCTTTCTTT
TRBV20-1,few,TRBD1,TRBJ2-7,CSAQLPGQGTYEQYF,TGCAGTGCCCAACTTCCGGGACAGGGAACCTACGAGCAGTACTTC
TRBV7-2,many,-,TRBJ1-5,CASSYGGEQPQHF,TGTGCCAGCAGCTACGGGGGGGAGCAGCCCCAGCATTTT
TRBV9,few,-,TRBJ1-1,CASSVDVQNTEAFF,TGTGCCAGCAGCGTAGATGTGCAAAACACTGAAGCTTTCTTT
TRBV7-2,many,TRBD2,TRBJ2-3,CASSLVRGRLAGTDTQYF,TGTGCCAGCAGCTTGGTGAGGGGACGTCTAGCGGGCACAGATACGCAGTATTTT
TRBV11-2,few,-,TRBJ1-6,CASSFDGPDSPLHF,TGTGCCAGCAGCTTCGACGGCCCGGATTCACCCCTCCACTTT
TRBV27,many,-,TRBJ1-4,CASSLREGNEKLFF,TGTGCCAGCAGTTTACGGGAGGGTAATGAAAAACTGTTTTTT
TRBV20-1,few,TRBD1,TRBJ1-6,CSANPPKLRDRGSPLHF,TGCAGTGCTAATCCCCCCAAGCTGCGAGACAGGGGCTCACCCCTCCACTTT
TRBV18,-,-,TRBJ1-1,CASSPRAGRSRGAEAFF,TGTGCCAGCTCACCTCGTGCAGGGCGCAGTCGGGGCGCGGAAGCTTTCTTT
TRBV12-3/TRBV12-4,-,-,TRBJ2-4,CASGFRIAKNIQYF,TGTGCCAGCGGATTCAGAATCGCCAAAAACATTCAGTACTTC
TRBV9,many,-,TRBJ2-1,CASSPGRSYNEQFF,TGTGCCAGCAGCCCTGGTCGCTCCTACAATGAGCAGTTCTTC
TRBV5-1,-,-,TRBJ2-2,CASSFRLGTPENTGELFF,TGCGCCAGCAGCTTCCGCTTAGGAACCCCCGAAAACACCGGGGAGCTGTTTTTT
TRBV27,-,TRBD2,TRBJ2-3,CASSQTRVGGAVDTQYF,TGTGCCAGCAGTCAGACCCGTGTCGGGGGGGCGGTAGATACGCAGTATTTT
TRBV20-1,many,-,TRBJ2-5,CSAIRQGETQYF,TGCAGTGCTATTCGGCAGGGAGAGACCCAGTACTTC
TRBV5-1,few,TRBD1,TRBJ1-1,CASSLDAGGPFEAFF,TGCGCCAGCAGCTTGGATGCAGGGGGCCCCTTTGAAGCTTTCTTT
TRBV7-3,many,-,TRBJ1-1,CASSEQGYHTEAFF,TGTGCCAGCAGCGAACAGGGTTACCACACTGAAGCTTTCTTT
TRBV5-1,many,-,TRBJ2-2,CASSLDSASNTGELFF,TGCGCCAGCAGCTTAGACTCCGCCTCGAACACCGGGGAGCTGTTTTTT
TRBV7-2,few,TRBD2,TRBJ2-5,CASSLDGGGGETQYF,TGTGCCAGCAGCCTGGACGGGGGGGGTGGAGAGACCCAGTACTTC
TRBV18,many,-,TRBJ2-3,CASSSRGPSTDTQYF,TGTGCCAGCTCAAGCAGAGGACCTAGCACAGATACGCAGTATTTT
TRBV5-4,-,-,TRBJ2-7,CASSLPEGGSYEQYF,TGTGCCAGCAGCCTCCCCGAGGGGGGCTCCTACGAGCAGTACTTC
TRBV7-8,many,-,TRBJ1-1,CASSLGGGREAFF,TGTGCCAGCAGCTTGGGGGGAGGACGGGAAGCTTTCTTT
TRBV5-1,many,TRBD1,TRBJ1-1,CASGDTGGNTEAFF,TGCGCCAGCGGCGACACAGGGGGGAACACTGAAGCTTTCTTT
TRBV19,few,-,TRBJ2-3,CASNMGKSTDTQYF,TGTGCCAGTAATATGGGTAAAAGCACAGATACGCAGTATTTT
TRBV29-1,many,TRBD1,TRBJ2-5,CSVAGQGGETQYF,TGCAGCGTTGCGGGACAGGGAGGAGAGACCCAGTACTTC
TRBV6-5,-,-,TRBJ1-2,CASSYSGSDGYTF,TGTGCCAGCAGTTACTCAGGTTCCGATGGCTACACCTTC
TRBV20-1,few,-,TRBJ2-2,CSAAVAGYTGELFF,TGCAGTGCCGCGGTGGCGGGGTACACCGGGGAGCTGTTTTTT
TRBV12-3/TRBV12-4,many,-,TRBJ2-1,CASSPGQGYEQFF,TGTGCCAGCAGTCCCGGGCAGGGTTATGAGCAGTTCTTC
TRBV19,many,-,TRBJ2-3,CASSTSLQGTTQYF,TGTGCCAGTAGTACGAGCCTACAGGGTACTACGCAGTATTTT
TRBV9,-,TRBD2,TRBJ2-2,CASSPSPSGGAGTGELFF,TGTGCCAGCAGCCCCTCTCCTAGCGGGGGGGCCGGGACCGGGGAGCTGTTTTTT
TRBV5-5,-,-,TRBJ1-6,CASSLGQGAGPLHF,TGTGCCAGCAGCTTGGGCCAGGGAGCGGGGCCCCTCCACTTT
TRBV7-9,-,TRBD1,TRBJ1-5,CASSRGQEQPQHF,TGTGCCAGCAGCCGAGGACAGGAGCAGCCCCAGCATTTT
TRBV23-1,-,-,TRBJ2-3,CASCDSTDTQYF,TGCGCCAGCTGTGACAGCACAGATACGCAGTATTTT
TRBV6-5,-,-,TRBJ1-6,CASSYRRSWGLGSPLHF,TGTGCCAGCAGTTACAGGCGTTCGTGGGGCCTAGGGTCACCCCTCCACTTT
TRBV5-1,-,TRBD2,TRBJ2-3,CASSPGLAASDTQYF,TGCGCCAGCAGCCCAGGACTAGCGGCCTCAGATACGCAGTATTTT
TRBV4-3,few,-,TRBJ1-2,CASSQDLYTLSRDGYTF,TGCGCCAGCAGCCAAGATCTATACACCTTAAGTAGGGATGGCTACACCTTC
TRBV7-8,many,TRBD2,TRBJ2-5,CASSQAGDLQTQYF,TGTGCCAGCAGCCAGGCGGGGGACTTGCAGACCCAGTACTTC
TRBV19,few,-,TRBJ2-1,CASSITSTGYNEQFF,TGTGCCAGTAGTATCACCTCGACGGGCTACAATGAGCAGTTCTTC
TRBV12-3/TRBV12-4,-,-,TRBJ2-6,CASSLFGANVLTF,TGTGCCAGCAGTTTATTTGGGGCCAACGTCCTGACTTTC
TRBV6-5,-,TRBD1,TRBJ1-3,CASSPGQGAGNTIYF,TGTGCCAGCAGTCCAGGACAGGGGGCTGGAAACACCATATATTTT
TRBV4-3,many,TRBD2,TRBJ2-4,CASSQEKAGRRYF,TGCGCCAGCAGCCAAGAAAAAGCGGGGAGGCGGTACTTC
TRBV25-1,-,-,TRBJ1-3,CASSESGSKSSGNTIYF,TGTGCCAGCAGTGAATCAGGATCGAAGAGCTCTGGAAACACCATATATTTT
TRBV4-2,-,-,TRBJ1-6,CASSPSGSRSYNSPLHF,TGTGCCAGCAGCCCGAGCGGCAGCCGCTCCTATAATTCACCCCTCCACTTT
TRBV10-3,-,TRBD1,TRBJ2-5,CAIRDRGPETQYF,TGTGCCATCCGAGACAGGGGGCCAGAGACCCAGTACTTC
TRBV11-1,many,-,TRBJ2-4,CASSLDRKNIQYF,TGTGCCAGCAGCTTAGACCGAAAAAACATTCAGTACTTC
TRBV5-1,few,-,TRBJ1-1,CASSITQGLRDTEAFF,TGCGCCAGCAGCATTACGCAGGGGCTGAGGGACACTGAAGCTTTCTTT
TRBV7-2,many,-,TRBJ2-2,CASSSPYGAGELFF,TGTGCCAGCAGCTCCCCCTACGGCGCCGGGGAGCTGTTTTTT
TRBV20-1,many,TRBD2,TRBJ2-2,CSAPRLAGGPYTGELFF,TGCAGTGCTCCTCGACTAGCGGGGGGGCCGTACACCGGGGAGCTGTTTTTT
TRBV5-1,many,-,TRBJ2-3,CASSPELAGSTDTQYF,TGCGCCAGCAGCCCGGAACTAGCAGGCAGCACAGATACGCAGTATTTT
TRBV7-3,many,-,TRBJ2-1,CASSSPWNNEQFF,TGTGCCAGCAGCTCCCCCTGGAACAATGAGCAGTTCTTC
TRBV5-1,-,-,TRBJ1-6,CASSPGLVRSYNSPLHF,TGCGCCAGCAGCCCGGGACTCGTCCGCTCCTATAATTCACCCCTCCACTTT
TRBV5-5,few,TRBD1,TRBJ1-4,CASSSRAGEGATNEKLFF,TGTGCCAGCAGCTCACGAGCAGGGGAGGGGGCCACTAATGAAAAACTGTTTTTT
TRBV7-3,many,TRBD1,TRBJ2-1,CASSLRSRTGIGNEQFF,TGTGCCAGCAGCTTAAGGTCAAGGACAGGGATTGGGAATGAGCAGTTCTTC